Presented here are 29 T cell receptor beta chains from one specimen sequenced in a study of beta chain features in type 1 diabetes. Study outcomes and limitations: In all four CD4+ subsets, TCRB CDR3 length was significantly, moderately reduced in type 1 diabetes.

Every bit of the isolated RNA underwent reverse transcription, so sequencing read expressed TCRB transcripts. TCRdb keeps only in-frame clones here, not all; method: immunoSEQ multiplex PCR. The repertoire consists of 250,000 to 300,000 clones, with less than 30% occurring once and the leading ten covering roughly 0.011%. These receptors are not linked to any known antigen. Source material: naive CD4+ T cells from blood. These receptors were obtained from a young woman with type 1 diabetes.

This clone turned up a few times. This chain joins TRBV6-1 and TRBJ1-1; the D gene is possibly TRBD1 (6 bases). Germline CDR1 and CDR2: MNHNS and SASEGT. V was cut by 10 bases and J by 1 base, with 13 bases left in between. This CDR3 spans 13 amino acids. The CDR3 DNA follows: TGTGCCACCGGCAAAGGGGGGAACACTGAAGCTTTCTTT. This encodes CATGKGGNTEAFF.

This chain uses TRBV7-2 with TRBJ2-3, with D possibly TRBD2 on 5 matching bases. Germline CDR1 SGHTA, CDR2 FQGNSA. The CDR3 covers 15 residues. The V end was cut by 3 bases, the J end by 4 bases, with 14 bases between. CDR3 amino acids: CASSFGGGIADTQYF. CDR3 bases: TGTGCCAGCAGCTTCGGTGGAGGTATCGCAGATACGCAGTATTTT.

The V and J genes are TRBV10-2 and TRBJ2-5; 10 bases are a match to TRBD1. The CDR3 consists of 13 residues. The germline V gene encodes CDR1 WSHSY and CDR2 SAAADI. Trimming took 6 bases from V and 3 from J; bases not matched to a gene: 1. The CDR3 DNA follows: TGCGCCAGCAGGGGGACAGGGGAAGAGACCCAGTACTTC. Translation gives CASRGTGEETQYF.

This clone was recorded a few times. The chain employs TRBV20-1 and TRBJ2-7, with TRBD1 as a possible D gene (6 bases). The CDR3 totals 11 residues. Trimming left V 6 bases short and J 2 bases short, with 8 bases between. CDR1 is DFQATT and CDR2 is SNEGSKA in the germline V gene (reference sequence). CDR3 loop: CSATGTYEQYF. The CDR3 DNA reads as TGCAGTGCGACAGGCACCTACGAGCAGTACTTC.

The CDR3 DNA reads TGCGCCAGCAAAGGACAACCTACCACCTACGAGCAGTACTTC. This encodes CASKGQPTTYEQYF. The chain is built from TRBV5-1 and TRBJ2-7, with a tentative D call TRBD1 (5 bases). CDR1 is SGHRS and CDR2 is YFSETQ in the germline V gene. The CDR3 is made up of 14 amino acids. The V end lost 6 bases, the J end lost 2 bases, and 15 bases lay between the germline ends.

The table lists this clone with a few counts. The chain joins TRBV7-2 to TRBJ2-1, with D perhaps TRBD2 (5 bases). This CDR3 is built from 15 residues. V was pared by 2 bases and J by 6 bases, with 14 bases between. CDR1 and CDR2 from the germline V gene are SGHTA and FQGNSA. CDR3 loop: CASSLRGRGSNEQFF. The CDR3 DNA reads TGTGCCAGCAGCTTACGTGGACGGGGATCCAATGAGCAGTTCTTC.

This clone came up a few times. The J gene is TRBJ2-1, the V gene TRBV6-5, with D possibly matching TRBD1 (5 bases). Germline V lookup: CDR1 MNHEY, CDR2 SVGAGI. There are 15 residues in the CDR3. With 0 bases removed from V and 7 bases from J, the gap between germline ends came to 13 bases. The CDR3 is CASSYSISRDNEQFF. For the CDR3, the DNA is TGTGCCAGCAGTTACTCGATCTCCAGGGATAATGAGCAGTTCTTC.

This clone was found a few times. The chain joins TRBV18 to TRBJ2-7, with D tentatively TRBD2 (6 bases). CDR1 and CDR2 (germline): KGHSH, LQKENI. Trimming left V 2 bases short and J 3 bases short, with 17 bases between. The CDR3 totals 16 residues. The CDR3 region has the DNA TGTGCCAGCTCACCATCTCAGATTAGCGGTGACTACGAGCAGTACTTC. Its protein product is CASSPSQISGDYEQYF. Filled out from reference TRBV18 and TRBJ2-7, the complete variable domain reads NAGVMQNPRHLVRRRGQEARLRCSPMKGHSHVYWYRQLPEEGLKFMVYLQKENIIDESGMPKERFSAEFPKEGPSILRIQQVVRGDSAAYFCASSPSQISGDYEQYFGPGTRLTVT.

This chain uses TRBV5-1 with TRBJ2-3, with 7 bases that match TRBD1. J was trimmed by 2 bases and V by 4 bases; bases with no gene match: 4. Germline loops: CDR1 SGHRS, CDR2 YFSETQ. This CDR3 contains 14 residues. The CDR3 sequence: CASSRGQATDTQYF. CDR3 in DNA: TGCGCCAGCAGCCGAGGACAGGCCACAGATACGCAGTATTTT.

The sample holds a few counts of this clone. This sequence joins TRBV5-1 and TRBJ1-2; 8 nucleotides align to TRBD1. Germline CDR1 SGHRS, CDR2 YFSETQ. The CDR3 is made up of 12 amino acids. V lost 3 bases to trimming and J lost 8 bases; unmatched junction nucleotides: 3. CDR3 loop: CASSSGQGGYTF. The CDR3 DNA follows: TGCGCCAGCAGCTCAGGACAGGGCGGCTACACCTTC. Full variable domain (rest looked up from reference TRBV5-1 and TRBJ1-2): KAGVTQTPRYLIKTRGQQVTLSCSPISGHRSVSWYQQTPGQGLQFLFEYFSETQRNKGNFPGRFSGRQFSNSRSEMNVSTLELGDSALYLCASSSGQGGYTFGSGTRLTVV.

The chain links TRBV6-1 to TRBJ2-1; 9 bases align to TRBD1. J was trimmed by 4 bases and V by 6 bases; bases with no gene match: 7. This CDR3 spans 15 amino acids. CDR1 MNHNS and CDR2 SASEGT come from the germline V gene. The CDR3: CASSPTGTGYNEQFF. The DNA of the CDR3 is TGTGCCAGCAGCCCTACCGGGACAGGGTACAATGAGCAGTTCTTC.

This chain uses TRBV25-1 with TRBJ1-1; a possible D gene is TRBD1 (6 bases). The CDR3 contains 16 residues. Trimming removed 3 bases at V and 0 bases at J, with 14 bases between. Germline V gene data show CDR1 as MGHDK and CDR2 as SYGVNS. For the CDR3, the DNA is TGTGCCAGCAGTGACCCCACCACAGGGATGAACACTGAAGCTTTCTTT. Protein sequence: CASSDPTTGMNTEAFF.

The sample holds a few counts of this clone. The V and J genes are TRBV30 and TRBJ2-1; no firm D call. Germline V gene lookup returns CDR1 GTSNPN and CDR2 SVGIG (reference sequence). CDR3 length equals 14 residues. V was cut by 4 bases and J by 3 bases, with 13 bases left in between. CDR3 loop: CAWTRWADYNEQFF. CDR3 bases: TGTGCCTGGACCAGGTGGGCCGACTACAATGAGCAGTTCTTC.

V usage is TRBV19 and J usage is TRBJ2-1, with 9 nucleotides matching TRBD1. This CDR3 comprises 13 residues. Germline CDR1 is LNHDA and CDR2 is SQIVND (reference sequence). With 9 bases clipped from V and 5 bases from J, the junction kept 5 bases outside the gene matches. CDR3 sequence (DNA): TGTGCCAGCTCGGACAGGGGCGACAATGAGCAGTTCTTC. Translating it yields CASSDRGDNEQFF.

The genes are TRBV29-1 and TRBJ2-6; 10 nucleotides line up with TRBD2. Germline lookup yields CDR1 SQVTM and CDR2 ANQGSEA. The CDR3 consists of 15 residues. With 4 bases clipped from V and 0 bases from J, the junction kept 0 bases outside the gene matches. CDR3 protein: CSVGTSGSGANVLTF. Here the CDR3 DNA reads TGCAGCGTTGGGACTAGCGGCTCTGGGGCCAACGTCCTGACTTTC.

The rearrangement joins TRBV7-3 to TRBJ2-1; no firm D call. CDR3 length equals 14 residues. The V end was cut by 5 bases, the J end by 12 bases, with 20 bases between. Per the germline V gene, CDR1 is SGHTA and CDR2 is FQGTGA. The CDR3 loop is CASSPQGGLNWQFF. CDR3 sequence (DNA): TGTGCCAGCAGCCCACAAGGCGGCCTAAACTGGCAGTTCTTC.

This clone was picked up a small number of times. The same CDR3 also results from other DNA sequences found in this sample. The CDR3 loop is CASSLAGETQYF. In DNA, the CDR3 is TGCGCCAGCAGCTTGGCCGGAGAGACCCAGTACTTC. The genes are TRBV5-1 and TRBJ2-5; D unclear. The CDR3 extends over 12 amino acids. Germline-derived CDR1 and CDR2 are SGHRS and YFSETQ. V lost 0 bases and J 4 bases, leaving 4 bases between the germline ends.

The rearrangement joins TRBV5-1 to TRBJ2-3, with TRBD2 matching over 8 bases. The CDR3 is 18 residues long. V lost 0 bases, J lost 5 bases, and 14 bases stayed unmatched. Germline V lookup: CDR1 SGHRS, CDR2 YFSETQ. This CDR3 is CASSLVGVAGGSGDTQYF. CDR3 nucleotide sequence: TGCGCCAGCAGCTTGGTAGGAGTGGCGGGAGGATCCGGAGATACGCAGTATTTT.

The gene calls are TRBV7-9 and TRBJ2-7, with 7 bases identical to TRBD2. V gave up 5 bases and J gave up 3 bases; unmatched junction bases: 4. The V gene's germline CDR1 is SEHNR and CDR2 FQNEAQ (reference sequence). The CDR3 has 13 amino acids. CDR3 nucleotide sequence: TGTGCCAGCAGCCTCCCGGGGGGCTACGAGCAGTACTTC. Residues: CASSLPGGYEQYF.

The gene calls are TRBV4-1 and TRBJ2-6, with 11 bases identical to TRBD2. J was trimmed by 0 bases and V by 4 bases; bases with no gene match: 5. In germline, CDR1 is MGHRA, CDR2 YSYEKL. This CDR3 spans 18 amino acids. The CDR3 loop is CASSRALAGDSGANVLTF. The CDR3 nucleotides are TGCGCCAGCAGCCGAGCACTAGCGGGGGACTCTGGGGCCAACGTCCTGACTTTC.

This clone turned up a few times. The genes are TRBV5-4 and TRBJ2-1, with 8 bases identical to TRBD2. The CDR3 runs to 15 residues. V was clipped by 0 bases and J by 6 bases; unmatched bases: 5. The germline V gene has CDR1 SGHNT and CDR2 YYREEE (reference sequence). The CDR3: CASSLASREGNEQFF. The CDR3 nucleotides are TGTGCCAGCAGCTTGGCTAGCCGGGAGGGCAATGAGCAGTTCTTC. The full variable domain, in which reference TRBV5-4 and TRBJ2-1 provide the parts outside the CDR3, is ETGVTQSPTHLIKTRGQQVTLRCSSQSGHNTVSWYQQALGQGPQFIFQYYREEENGRGNFPPRFSGLQFPNYSSELNVNALELDDSALYLCASSLASREGNEQFFGPGTRLTVL.

This clone appeared a few times. This chain uses TRBV29-1 with TRBJ1-2, with a tentative D call TRBD1 (6 bases). The V gene lost 6 bases and the J gene lost 4 bases, with 9 bases spanning the gap. This CDR3 has 11 amino acids. Germline CDR1 is SQVTM and CDR2 is ANQGSEA. DNA of the CDR3: TGCAGCGTCTCAGGGGTCTATGGCTACACCTTC. Translating it yields CSVSGVYGYTF.

In its sample, this clone was seen a few times. The V and J genes are TRBV2 and TRBJ1-2; 10 nucleotides align to TRBD1. The CDR3 has 14 residues. J was trimmed by 8 bases and V by 6 bases; bases with no gene match: 9. CDR1 and CDR2 from the germline V gene are SNHLY and FYNNEI. The CDR3 is CASSDFGTGEGYTF. The CDR3 nucleotides are TGTGCCAGCAGCGATTTCGGGACAGGGGAAGGCTACACCTTC.

This clone has only a few counts. This chain links TRBV23-1 with TRBJ2-4, with 7 bases lining up with TRBD2. TRBV23-1 is identified as an open reading frame with a role that is uncertain. The CDR3 runs to 16 residues. After removal of 0 bases from V and 2 bases from J, the junction contained 4 bases not matched to a gene. CDR3: CASSQSLRGTKNIQYF. The CDR3 coding sequence is TGCGCCAGCAGTCAATCGCTGCGGGGGACCAAAAACATTCAGTACTTC.

A note on this clone: Other DNA sequences in the sample encode the same CDR3. The V gene is TRBV5-1, the J gene TRBJ2-5; a weak D match, TRBD2 (5 bases). Deletions cut 4 bases from V and 3 bases from J, with 10 bases between. In germline, CDR1 is SGHRS, CDR2 YFSETQ. The CDR3 has 13 amino acids. CDR3 amino acids: CASSPGLEETQYF. CDR3 sequence (DNA): TGCGCCAGCAGCCCCGGACTCGAAGAGACCCAGTACTTC.

The chain employs TRBV28 and TRBJ2-7; D ambiguous. CDR1 and CDR2 (germline): MDHEN, SYDVKM. The ends were cut back, 8 bases at V and 2 bases at J, with 19 bases in the middle. The CDR3 extends over 15 amino acids. The CDR3: CASSFSGLTAYEQYF. CDR3 coding DNA: TGTGCCAGCTCCTTTTCAGGTTTAACTGCCTACGAGCAGTACTTC.

This clone was picked up a small number of times. The chain has TRBV30 and TRBJ1-4; D remains ambiguous. Trimming took 2 bases from V and 1 from J, leaving 11 bases between them. The CDR3 covers 15 residues. Germline V gene sequence: CDR1 GTSNPN, CDR2 SVGIG (reference sequence). The CDR3 DNA reads TGTGCCTGGAGTCCACACGAGGGAACTAATGAAAAACTGTTTTTT. This codes for CAWSPHEGTNEKLFF.

The chain has TRBV29-1 and TRBJ2-7, with D perhaps TRBD2 (5 bases). Per the germline V gene, CDR1 is SQVTM and CDR2 is ANQGSEA. The CDR3 totals 13 residues. Trimming removed 0 bases at V and 6 bases at J, with 12 bases between. DNA for the CDR3: TGCAGCGTTGAAGATCTGAGGACTCTCGAGCAGTACTTC. Translated: CSVEDLRTLEQYF.

This clone was observed a handful of times. The chain uses TRBV5-1 and TRBJ1-2; 11 bases are a match to TRBD1. Per germline, CDR1 SGHRS and CDR2 YFSETQ. Germline trimming cut 4 bases from V and 4 bases from J; bases unmatched to any gene: 9. This CDR3 comprises 16 residues. This CDR3 is CASSPGTGGTTYGYTF. CDR3 nucleotide sequence: TGCGCCAGCAGCCCGGGGACAGGGGGAACCACCTATGGCTACACCTTC.